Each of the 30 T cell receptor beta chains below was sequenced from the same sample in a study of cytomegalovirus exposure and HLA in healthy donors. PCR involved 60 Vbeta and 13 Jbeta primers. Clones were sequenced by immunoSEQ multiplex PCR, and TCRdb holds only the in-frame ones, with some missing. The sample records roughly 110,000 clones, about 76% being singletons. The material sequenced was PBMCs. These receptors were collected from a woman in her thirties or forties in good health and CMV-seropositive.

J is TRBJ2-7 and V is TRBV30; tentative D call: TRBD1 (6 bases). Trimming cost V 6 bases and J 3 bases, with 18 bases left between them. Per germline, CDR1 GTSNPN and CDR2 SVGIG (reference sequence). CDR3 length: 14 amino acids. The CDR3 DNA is TGTGCCTGTACCACAGGGAATGGGCTCTACGAGCAGTACTTC. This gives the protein CACTTGNGLYEQYF.

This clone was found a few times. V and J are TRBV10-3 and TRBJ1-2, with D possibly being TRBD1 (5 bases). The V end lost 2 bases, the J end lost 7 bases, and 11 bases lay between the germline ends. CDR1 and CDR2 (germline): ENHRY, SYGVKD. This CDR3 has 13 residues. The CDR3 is CAISEGRAAGYTF. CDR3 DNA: TGTGCCATCAGTGAGGGCAGGGCTGCTGGCTACACCTTC.

Here the CDR3 reads CASSLDKNPWRAFF. In DNA, the CDR3 is TGCGCCAGCAGCTTGGACAAGAATCCTTGGAGAGCTTTCTTT. The chain is built from TRBV5-1 and TRBJ1-1; D is unresolved. Trimming shortened V by 0 bases and J by 10 bases, and 16 bases separated the two germline ends. The CDR3 length is 14 residues. The germline V gene has CDR1 SGHRS and CDR2 YFSETQ.

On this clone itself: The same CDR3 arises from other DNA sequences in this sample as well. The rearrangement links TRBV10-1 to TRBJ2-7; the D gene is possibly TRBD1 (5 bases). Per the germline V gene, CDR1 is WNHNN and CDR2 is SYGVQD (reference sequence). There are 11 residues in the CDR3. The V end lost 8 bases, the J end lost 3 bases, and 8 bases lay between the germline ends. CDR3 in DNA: TGCGCCAGCTCGCAGGGCTACGAGCAGTACTTC. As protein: CASSQGYEQYF.

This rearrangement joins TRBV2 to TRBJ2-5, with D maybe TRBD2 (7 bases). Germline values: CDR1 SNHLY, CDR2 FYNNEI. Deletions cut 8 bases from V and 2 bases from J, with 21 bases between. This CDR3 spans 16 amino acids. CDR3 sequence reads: CASSWGGGGLQETQYF. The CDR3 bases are TGTGCCAGCTCCTGGGGAGGGGGGGGTCTTCAAGAGACCCAGTACTTC.

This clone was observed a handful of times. The CDR3 DNA follows: TGTGCCTGGAGTGTACAGGGCGCCTACGAGCAGTACTTC. The encoded protein is CAWSVQGAYEQYF. V and J are TRBV30 and TRBJ2-7; D may be TRBD1 (6 bases). The CDR3 sequence is 13 residues long. The germline CDR1 and CDR2 sequences are GTSNPN and SVGIG (reference sequence). Deletions cut 0 bases from V and 2 bases from J, with 8 bases between. Together with reference TRBV30 and TRBJ2-7, the CDR3 gives the full variable domain: SQTIHQWPATLVQPVGSPLSLECTVEGTSNPNLYWYRQAAGRGLQLLFYSVGIGQISSEVPQNLSASRPQDRQFILSSKKLLLSDSGFYLCAWSVQGAYEQYFGPGTRLTVT.

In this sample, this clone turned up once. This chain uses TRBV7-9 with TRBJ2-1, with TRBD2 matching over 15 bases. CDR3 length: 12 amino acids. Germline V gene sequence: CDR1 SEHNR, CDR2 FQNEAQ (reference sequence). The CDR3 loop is CGQGLAGGEQFF. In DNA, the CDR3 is TGTGGGCAGGGACTAGCGGGGGGCGAGCAGTTCTTC.

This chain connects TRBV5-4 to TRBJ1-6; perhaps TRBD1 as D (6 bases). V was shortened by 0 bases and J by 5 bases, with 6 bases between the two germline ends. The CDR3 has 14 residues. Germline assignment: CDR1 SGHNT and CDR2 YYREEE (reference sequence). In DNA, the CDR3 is TGTGCCAGCAGCTTGGACAGGGATAATTCACCCCTCCACTTT. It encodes CASSLDRDNSPLHF. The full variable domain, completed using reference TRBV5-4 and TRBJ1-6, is ETGVTQSPTHLIKTRGQQVTLRCSSQSGHNTVSWYQQALGQGPQFIFQYYREEENGRGNFPPRFSGLQFPNYSSELNVNALELDDSALYLCASSLDRDNSPLHFGNGTRLTVT.

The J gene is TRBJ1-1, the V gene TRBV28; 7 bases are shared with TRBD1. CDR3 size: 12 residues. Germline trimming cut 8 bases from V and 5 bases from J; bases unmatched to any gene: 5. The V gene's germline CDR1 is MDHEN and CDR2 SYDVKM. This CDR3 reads CASSTGLTEAFF. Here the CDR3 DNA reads TGTGCCAGCTCGACAGGGCTAACTGAAGCTTTCTTT. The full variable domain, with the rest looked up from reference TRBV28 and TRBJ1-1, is DVKVTQSSRYLVKRTGEKVFLECVQDMDHENMFWYRQDPGLGLRLIYFSYDVKMKEKGDIPEGYSVSREKKERFSLILESASTNQTSMYLCASSTGLTEAFFGQGTRLTVV.

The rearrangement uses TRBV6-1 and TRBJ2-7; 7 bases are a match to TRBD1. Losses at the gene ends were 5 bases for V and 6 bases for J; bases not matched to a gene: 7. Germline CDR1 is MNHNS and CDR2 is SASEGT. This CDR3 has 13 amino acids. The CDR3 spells CASSTGVLVEQYF. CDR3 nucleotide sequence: TGTGCCAGCAGTACAGGGGTTCTCGTCGAGCAGTACTTC.

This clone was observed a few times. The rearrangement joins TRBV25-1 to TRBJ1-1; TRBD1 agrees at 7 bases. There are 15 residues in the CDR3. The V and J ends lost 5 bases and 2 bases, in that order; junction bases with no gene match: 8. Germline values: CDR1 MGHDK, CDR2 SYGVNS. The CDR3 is CASSRQGWGNTEAFF. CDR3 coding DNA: TGTGCCAGCAGTAGACAGGGTTGGGGAAACACTGAAGCTTTCTTT. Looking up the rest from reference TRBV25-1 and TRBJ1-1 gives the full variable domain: EADIYQTPRYLVIGTGKKITLECSQTMGHDKMYWYQQDPGMELHLIHYSYGVNSTEKGDLSSESTVSRIRTEHFPLTLESARPSHTSQYLCASSRQGWGNTEAFFGQGTRLTVV.

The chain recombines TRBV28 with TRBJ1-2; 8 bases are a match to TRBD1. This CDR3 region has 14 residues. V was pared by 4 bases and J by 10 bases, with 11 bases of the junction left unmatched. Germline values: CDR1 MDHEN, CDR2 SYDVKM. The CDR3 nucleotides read TGTGCCAGCAGTTCCCCCGGACAGGGAACCCTCTACACCTTC. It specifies CASSSPGQGTLYTF.

CDR3 DNA: TGTGCCAGCAGCTTGGAAGGGGGTCCCTACGAGCAGTACTTC. It yields the protein CASSLEGGPYEQYF. The chain links TRBV7-2 to TRBJ2-7, with D possibly being TRBD1 (6 bases). Trimming took off 3 bases at V and 2 bases at J, with 11 bases between the two ends. There are 14 residues in the CDR3. The germline V gene encodes CDR1 SGHTA and CDR2 FQGNSA.

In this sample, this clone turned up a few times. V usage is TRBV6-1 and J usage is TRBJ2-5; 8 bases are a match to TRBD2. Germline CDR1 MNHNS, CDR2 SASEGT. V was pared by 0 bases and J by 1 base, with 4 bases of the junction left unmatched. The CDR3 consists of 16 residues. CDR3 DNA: TGTGCCAGCAGTGAAGCTGTCGGGGGGGTCCAAGAGACCCAGTACTTC. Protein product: CASSEAVGGVQETQYF.

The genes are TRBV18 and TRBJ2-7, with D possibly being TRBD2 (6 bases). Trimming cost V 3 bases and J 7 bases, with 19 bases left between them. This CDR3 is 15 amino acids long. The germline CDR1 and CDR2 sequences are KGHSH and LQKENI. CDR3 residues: CASSPGTASLGEQYF. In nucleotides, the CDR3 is TGTGCCAGCTCACCCGGGACTGCTAGCTTAGGAGAGCAGTACTTC.

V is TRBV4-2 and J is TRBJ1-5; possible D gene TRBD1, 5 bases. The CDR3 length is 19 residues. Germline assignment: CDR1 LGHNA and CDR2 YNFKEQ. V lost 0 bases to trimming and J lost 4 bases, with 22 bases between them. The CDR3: CASSQEVVSGGVLNQPQHF. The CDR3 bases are TGTGCCAGCAGCCAAGAGGTGGTCAGCGGGGGTGTCCTAAATCAGCCCCAGCATTTT.

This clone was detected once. CDR3 residues: CASSPQEQGTNEKLFF. The CDR3 nucleotides read TGTGCCAGCTCACCACAAGAACAGGGGACTAATGAAAAACTGTTTTTT. The J gene is TRBJ1-4, the V gene TRBV18, with TRBD1 identical over 7 bases. Germline trimming cut 1 base from V and 2 bases from J; bases unmatched to any gene: 4. Germline CDR1 KGHSH, CDR2 LQKENI. The CDR3 consists of 16 residues.

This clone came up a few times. CDR3 protein: CASSAFRDSYNSPLHF. CDR3 nucleotide sequence: TGTGCCAGCAGTGCGTTCCGGGACAGTTATAATTCACCCCTCCACTTT. The rearrangement links TRBV25-1 to TRBJ1-6; 7 bases map to TRBD1. This CDR3 region has 16 residues. CDR1 MGHDK and CDR2 SYGVNS come from the germline V gene. Germline trimming cut 4 bases from V and 4 bases from J; bases unmatched to any gene: 7. The whole variable domain, remainder taken from reference TRBV25-1 and TRBJ1-6, is EADIYQTPRYLVIGTGKKITLECSQTMGHDKMYWYQQDPGMELHLIHYSYGVNSTEKGDLSSESTVSRIRTEHFPLTLESARPSHTSQYLCASSAFRDSYNSPLHFGNGTRLTVT.

The CDR3 DNA is TGTGCCAGCAGTCGGCAGGGGTACTACGAGCAGTACTTC. Residues: CASSRQGYYEQYF. The chain uses TRBV6-5 and TRBJ2-7; D may be TRBD1 (6 bases). The V gene lost 5 bases and the J gene lost 3 bases, with 11 bases spanning the gap. CDR3 size: 13 residues. Germline-derived CDR1 and CDR2 are MNHEY and SVGAGI.

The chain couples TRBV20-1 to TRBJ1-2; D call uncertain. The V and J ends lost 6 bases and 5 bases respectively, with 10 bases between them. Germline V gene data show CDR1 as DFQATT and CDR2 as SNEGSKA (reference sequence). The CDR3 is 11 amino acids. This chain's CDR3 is CSAADKYGYTF. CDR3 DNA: TGCAGTGCCGCTGACAAATATGGCTACACCTTC.

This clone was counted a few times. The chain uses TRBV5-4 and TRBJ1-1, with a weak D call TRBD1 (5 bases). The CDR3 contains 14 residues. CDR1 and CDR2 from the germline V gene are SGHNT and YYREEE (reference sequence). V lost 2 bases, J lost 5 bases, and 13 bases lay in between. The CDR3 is CASSFWQGGTEAFF. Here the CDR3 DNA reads TGTGCCAGCAGCTTTTGGCAGGGAGGGACTGAAGCTTTCTTT.

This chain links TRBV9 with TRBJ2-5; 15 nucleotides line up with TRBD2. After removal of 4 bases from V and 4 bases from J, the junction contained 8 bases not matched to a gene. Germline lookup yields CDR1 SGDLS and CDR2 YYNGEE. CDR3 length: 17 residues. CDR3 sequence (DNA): TGTGCCAGCAGCCCTTGGACTAGCGGGGGGGCAGGAGAGACCCAGTACTTC. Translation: CASSPWTSGGAGETQYF.

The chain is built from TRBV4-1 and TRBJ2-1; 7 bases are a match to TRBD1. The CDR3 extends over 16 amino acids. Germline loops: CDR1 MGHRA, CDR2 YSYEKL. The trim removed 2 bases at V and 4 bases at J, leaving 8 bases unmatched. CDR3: CASSQHAGTDYNEQFF. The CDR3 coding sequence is TGCGCCAGCAGCCAACACGCCGGGACAGATTACAATGAGCAGTTCTTC.

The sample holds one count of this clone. CDR3 sequence reads: CSVLRGTEAFF. The DNA of the CDR3 is TGCAGTGTTCTAAGGGGTACTGAAGCTTTCTTT. The chain employs TRBV20-1 and TRBJ1-1; the D gene is possibly TRBD1 (5 bases). Germline V gene lookup returns CDR1 DFQATT and CDR2 SNEGSKA (reference sequence). Trimming pared 7 bases from V and 5 bases from J, leaving 11 bases between. The length of the CDR3 is 11 residues.

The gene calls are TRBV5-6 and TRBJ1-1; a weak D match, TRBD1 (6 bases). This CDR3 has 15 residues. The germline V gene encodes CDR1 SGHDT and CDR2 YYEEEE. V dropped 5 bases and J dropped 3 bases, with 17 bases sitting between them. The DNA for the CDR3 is TGTGCCAGCAGGCCCCTCGGGGGGGCCCACACTGAAGCTTTCTTT. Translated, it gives CASRPLGGAHTEAFF.

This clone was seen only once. DNA of the CDR3: TGCGCCAGCAGCCAAGATTGGAGAGACAGGATGATGACTGAAGCTTTCTTT. It translates to CASSQDWRDRMMTEAFF. V gene TRBV4-1 combines with J gene TRBJ1-1; D possibly corresponds to TRBD1 (6 bases). Germline CDR1 MGHRA, CDR2 YSYEKL. The CDR3 covers 17 residues. Trimming stripped 0 bases from V and 5 bases from J, with 19 bases between.

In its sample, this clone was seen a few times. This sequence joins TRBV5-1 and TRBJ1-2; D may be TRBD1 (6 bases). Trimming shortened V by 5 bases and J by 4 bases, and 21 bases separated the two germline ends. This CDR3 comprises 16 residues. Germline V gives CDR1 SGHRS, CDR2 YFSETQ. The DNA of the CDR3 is TGCGCCAGCAGGTTCGACCCGACAGGCAACTCCTATGGCTACACCTTC. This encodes CASRFDPTGNSYGYTF.

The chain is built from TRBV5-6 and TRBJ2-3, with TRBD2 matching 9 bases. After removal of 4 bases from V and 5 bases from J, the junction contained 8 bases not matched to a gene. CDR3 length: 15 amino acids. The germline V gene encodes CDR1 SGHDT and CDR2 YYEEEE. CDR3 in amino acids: CASSIAGAGGDTQYF. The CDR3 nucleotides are TGTGCCAGCAGCATAGCGGGGGCCGGTGGAGATACGCAGTATTTT.

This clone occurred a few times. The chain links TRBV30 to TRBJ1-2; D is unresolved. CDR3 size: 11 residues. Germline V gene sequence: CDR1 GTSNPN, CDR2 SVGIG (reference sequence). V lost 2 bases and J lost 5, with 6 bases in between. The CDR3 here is CAWSLTYGYTF. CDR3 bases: TGTGCCTGGAGTTTAACTTATGGCTACACCTTC.

The CDR3 reads CASSSMTGGPYEQYF. The CDR3 DNA reads as TGTGCCAGCAGCTCTATGACGGGGGGCCCCTACGAGCAGTACTTC. The chain recombines TRBV5-4 with TRBJ2-7; possibly TRBD2 for D (7 bases). Germline-derived CDR1 and CDR2 are SGHNT and YYREEE (reference sequence). The CDR3 is 15 residues long. V was shortened by 3 bases and J by 2 bases, with 15 bases between the two germline ends.